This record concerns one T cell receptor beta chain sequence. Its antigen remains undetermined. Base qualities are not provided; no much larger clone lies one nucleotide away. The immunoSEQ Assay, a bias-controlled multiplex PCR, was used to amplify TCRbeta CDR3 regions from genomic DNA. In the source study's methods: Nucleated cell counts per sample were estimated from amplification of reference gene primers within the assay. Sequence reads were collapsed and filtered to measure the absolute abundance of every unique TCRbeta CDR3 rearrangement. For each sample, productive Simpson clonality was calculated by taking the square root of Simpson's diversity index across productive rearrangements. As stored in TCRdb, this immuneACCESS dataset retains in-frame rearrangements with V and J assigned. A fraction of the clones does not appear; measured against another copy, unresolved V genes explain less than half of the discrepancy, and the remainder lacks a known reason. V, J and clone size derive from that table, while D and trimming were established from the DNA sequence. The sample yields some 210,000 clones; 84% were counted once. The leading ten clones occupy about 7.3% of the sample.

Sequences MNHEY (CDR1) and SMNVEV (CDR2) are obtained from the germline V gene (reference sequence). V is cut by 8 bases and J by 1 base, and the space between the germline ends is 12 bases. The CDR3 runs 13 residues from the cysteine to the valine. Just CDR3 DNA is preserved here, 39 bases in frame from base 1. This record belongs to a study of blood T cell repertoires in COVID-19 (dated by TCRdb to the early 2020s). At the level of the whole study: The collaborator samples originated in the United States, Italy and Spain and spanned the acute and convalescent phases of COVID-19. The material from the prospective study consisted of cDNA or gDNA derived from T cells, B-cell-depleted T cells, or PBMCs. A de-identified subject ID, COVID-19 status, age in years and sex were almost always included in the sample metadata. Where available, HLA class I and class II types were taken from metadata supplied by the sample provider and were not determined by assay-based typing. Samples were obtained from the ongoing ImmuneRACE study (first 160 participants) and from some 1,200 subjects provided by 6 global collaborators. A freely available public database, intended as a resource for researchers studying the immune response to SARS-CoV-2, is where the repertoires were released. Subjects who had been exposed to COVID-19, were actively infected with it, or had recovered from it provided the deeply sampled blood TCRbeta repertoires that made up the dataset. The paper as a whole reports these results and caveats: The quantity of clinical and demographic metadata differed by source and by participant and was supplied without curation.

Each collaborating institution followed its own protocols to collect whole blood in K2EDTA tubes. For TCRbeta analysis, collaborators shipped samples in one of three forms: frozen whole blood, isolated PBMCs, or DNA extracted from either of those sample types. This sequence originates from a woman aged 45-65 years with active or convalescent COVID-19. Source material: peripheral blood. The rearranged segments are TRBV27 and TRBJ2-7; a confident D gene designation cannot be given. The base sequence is TGTGCCAGCGACTTTAGGCTTTCCTACGAGCAGTACGTC. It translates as CASDFRLSYEQYV.